The clone carrying this T cell receptor (beta chain) was seen a few times. This sample was included in a study of regulatory T cells in long-lasting Graves disease. Time point of the sample: newly diagnosed GD, antithyroid drugs for less than 3 months. RNA isolated from PBMCs was used to make the TCR library. CDR3 regions were amplified by Arm-PCR using iRepertoire HTBI primers to build TCR beta libraries. One entry per CDR3 protein results from TCRdb running MiXCR on the multiplex PCR reads. The data contain 620,000 or so distinct CDR3 sequences, 15% to 20% of them singletons. A further study also used this sample, focusing on T cells in Graves' hyperthyroidism and ophthalmopathy.

The receptor comes from a woman aged 25 to 45 with Graves disease. Specimen: peripheral blood mononuclear cells (PBMCs), collected at new diagnosis, from a patient treated with antithyroid drugs.

This CDR3 is CASSRDPQTNTEAFF. DNA of the CDR3: TGTGCCAGTAGTCGGGACCCCCAAACGAACACTGAAGCTTTCTTT. The chain joins TRBV19 to TRBJ1-1; a weak D match, TRBD1 (5 bases). CDR1 is LNHDA and CDR2 is SQIVND in the germline V gene (reference sequence). Trimming shortened V by 5 bases and J by 1 base, and 14 bases separated the two germline ends. The CDR3 loop spans 15 amino acids. Using reference TRBV19 and TRBJ1-1 for the parts outside the CDR3, the full variable domain is DGGITQSPKYLFRKEGQNVTLSCEQNLNHDAMYWYRQDPGQGLRLIYYSQIVNDFQKGDIAEGYSVSREKKESFPLTVTSAQKNPTAFYLCASSRDPQTNTEAFFGQGTRLTVV.